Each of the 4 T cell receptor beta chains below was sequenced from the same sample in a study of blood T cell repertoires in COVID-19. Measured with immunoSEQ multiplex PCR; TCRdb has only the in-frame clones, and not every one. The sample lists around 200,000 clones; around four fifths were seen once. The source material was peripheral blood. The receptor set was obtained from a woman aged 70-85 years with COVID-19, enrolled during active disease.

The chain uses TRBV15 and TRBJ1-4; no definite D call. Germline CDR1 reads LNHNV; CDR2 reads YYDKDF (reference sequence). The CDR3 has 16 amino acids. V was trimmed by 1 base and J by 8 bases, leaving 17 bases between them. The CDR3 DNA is TGTGCCACCAGCAGAGGGGTAGGCGGGCTGGGCGAAAAACTGTTTTTT. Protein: CATSRGVGGLGEKLFF.

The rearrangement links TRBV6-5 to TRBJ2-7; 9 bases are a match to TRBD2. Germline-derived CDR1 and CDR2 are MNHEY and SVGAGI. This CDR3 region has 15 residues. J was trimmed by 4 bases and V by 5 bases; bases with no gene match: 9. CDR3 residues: CASSPLAGGRYEQYF. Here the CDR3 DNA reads TGTGCCAGCAGTCCACTTGCGGGAGGGCGGTACGAGCAGTACTTC.

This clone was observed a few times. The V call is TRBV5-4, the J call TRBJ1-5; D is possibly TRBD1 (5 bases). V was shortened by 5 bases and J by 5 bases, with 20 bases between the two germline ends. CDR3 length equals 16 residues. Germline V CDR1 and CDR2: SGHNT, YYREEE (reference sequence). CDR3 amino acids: CASSTPTDRRDQPQHF. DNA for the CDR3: TGTGCCAGCAGTACCCCGACAGATCGTAGAGATCAGCCCCAGCATTTT.

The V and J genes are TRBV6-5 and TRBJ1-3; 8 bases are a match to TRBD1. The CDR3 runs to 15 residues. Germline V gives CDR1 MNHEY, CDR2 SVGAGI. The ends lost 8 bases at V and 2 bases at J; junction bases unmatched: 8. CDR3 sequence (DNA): TGTGCCAGCTCCATGGACAGGGTGCCTGGAAACACCATATATTTT. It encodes CASSMDRVPGNTIYF.